These 14 T cell receptor beta chains came from one sample sequenced in a study of molecular identifiers for immune sequencing clone quantification. TCRdb used MiXCR to reprocess the PCR reads, holding one entry per CDR3 protein. The profile shows approximately 670,000 distinct CDR3 sequences, 15% to 20% of them singletons. Specimen: naive CD8+ T cells from blood, with Jurkat cell RNA spiked in. Indicated subset: FACS-sorted CD8+CD4-CCR7+CD45RA+ naive T cells. The receptor source for this set is a human donor in good health. Some libraries in this study had Jurkat cell RNA spiked in.

Worth noting for this clonotype: A much larger clone sits a single nucleotide away, making a read error possible. Since no conserved phenylalanine or tryptophan closes the CDR3, a read error is the likely cause. V and J are TRBV30 and TRBJ1-1, with TRBD1 matching 9 bases. V lost 0 bases, J lost 5 bases, and 4 bases stayed unmatched. The CDR3 is 14 residues long. Germline V gene data show CDR1 as GTSNPN and CDR2 as SVGIG (reference sequence). The CDR3 protein is CAWSVTGGVTEAFL. CDR3 bases: TGTGCCTGGAGTGTAACAGGGGGCGTAACTGAAGCTTTCCTT.

This clonotype appeared many times. The chain is built from TRBV5-4 and TRBJ1-1; 8 bases align to TRBD1. The CDR3 has 14 amino acids. Germline V gene data show CDR1 as SGHNT and CDR2 as YYREEE (reference sequence). V dropped 6 bases and J dropped 3; count of bases not matched to a gene: 7. CDR3 residues: CASTNRGGDTEAFF. The CDR3 nucleotides are TGTGCCAGCACCAACAGGGGGGGTGACACTGAAGCTTTCTTT.

This sequence joins TRBV25-1 and TRBJ2-7; 7 bases align to TRBD1. The ends lost 3 bases at V and 2 bases at J; junction bases unmatched: 13. From germline, CDR1 is MGHDK and CDR2 SYGVNS. The CDR3 loop spans 17 amino acids. Here the CDR3 DNA reads TGTGCCAGCAGTGATTTTTACTCCGGGACAGAACCCTACGAGCAGTACTTC. Its protein product is CASSDFYSGTEPYEQYF.

This clonotype was seen repeatedly, ten times or more. The chain carries TRBV7-9 and TRBJ1-2; D is uncertain. Germline CDR1 reads SEHNR; CDR2 reads FQNEAQ (reference sequence). The CDR3 consists of 15 residues. V was pared by 1 base and J by 2 bases, with 11 bases between. The CDR3 spells CASSLGDRQNYGYTF. The CDR3 DNA reads TGTGCCAGCAGCTTAGGCGATCGGCAGAACTATGGCTACACCTTC. The variable domain in full, with the rest retrieved from reference TRBV7-9 and TRBJ1-2, is DTGVSQNPRHKITKRGQNVTFRCDPISEHNRLYWYRQTLGQGPEFLTYFQNEAQLEKSRLLSDRFSAERPKGSFSTLEIQRTEQGDSAMYLCASSLGDRQNYGYTFGSGTRLTVV.

For this clonotype: A clone one base away is much larger, so this may be a read error. V is TRBV19 and J is TRBJ2-2; 7 bases are shared with TRBD1. Germline-derived CDR1 and CDR2 are LNHDA and SQIVND (reference sequence). V lost 6 bases, J lost 1 base, and 14 bases stayed unmatched. This CDR3 has 18 residues. CDR3 DNA sequence: TGTGCCAGTAGGTCAGGGGGACGCAAATTCCTGAACACCGGGGAGCTGTTTTTT. It specifies CASRSGGRKFLNTGELFF.

Comments on this clonotype: This may arise from a read error, as a much more abundant clone is one base away. The V gene is TRBV4-3, the J gene TRBJ2-1; D gene ambiguous. CDR1 is LGHNA, CDR2 YSLEER, per germline. CDR3 length equals 14 residues. With 0 bases removed from V and 14 bases from J, the gap between germline ends came to 17 bases. The CDR3, as DNA: TGCGCCAGCAGCCAAGATGGAAGGTCGCCAACGGAGTTCTTC. It encodes CASSQDGRSPTEFF.

This clonotype was recorded at least ten times. This chain links TRBV6-5 with TRBJ2-7; possibly TRBD2 for D (5 bases). Per germline, CDR1 MNHEY and CDR2 SVGAGI. Trimming stripped 4 bases from V and 3 bases from J, with 22 bases between. The CDR3 covers 17 residues. CDR3 sequence: CASSSFNGVLFNYEQYF. Here the CDR3 DNA reads TGTGCCAGCAGTTCCTTTAACGGGGTCCTATTCAACTACGAGCAGTACTTC.

This clonotype has more than one count but fewer than ten. The J gene is TRBJ2-7, the V gene TRBV11-2; D unclear. The CDR3 has 14 amino acids. Germline CDR1 is SGHAT and CDR2 is FQNNGV. V was clipped by 1 base and J by 1 base, with 8 bases between them. The CDR3 nucleotides are TGTGCCAGCAGCTTAGTGTACCTATCCTACGAGCAGTACTTC. As protein: CASSLVYLSYEQYF.

This clonotype was detected many times. V and J are TRBV14 and TRBJ2-2; TRBD2 matches 11 bases. Germline CDR1 and CDR2: SGHDN and FVKESK. CDR3 size: 20 residues. V trimming: 0 bases; J trimming: 0 bases; junction bases outside the gene matches: 9. The CDR3 coding sequence is TGTGCCAGCAGCCAAGAGTCACTAGCGGGAGCCCCGTCGAACACCGGGGAGCTGTTTTTT. It yields the protein CASSQESLAGAPSNTGELFF. The variable domain in full, with the rest retrieved from reference TRBV14 and TRBJ2-2, is EAGVTQFPSHSVIEKGQTVTLRCDPISGHDNLYWYRRVMGKEIKFLLHFVKESKQDESGMPNNRFLAERTGGTYSTLKVQPAELEDSGVYFCASSQESLAGAPSNTGELFFGEGSRLTVL.

The rearrangement uses TRBV2 and TRBJ1-2; D is perhaps TRBD1 (5 bases). This CDR3 region has 14 residues. Per the germline V gene, CDR1 is SNHLY and CDR2 is FYNNEI. The V end was cut by 6 bases, the J end by 4 bases, with 15 bases between. The CDR3 sequence: CASRWGESIYGYTF. CDR3 sequence (DNA): TGTGCCAGCAGATGGGGCGAAAGCATCTATGGCTACACCTTC. The whole variable domain, remainder taken from reference TRBV2 and TRBJ1-2, is EPEVTQTPSHQVTQMGQEVILRCVPISNHLYFYWYRQILGQKVEFLVSFYNNEISEKSEIFDDQFSVERPDGSNFTLKIRSTKLEDSAMYFCASRWGESIYGYTFGSGTRLTVV.

This clonotype was seen repeatedly, ten times or more. The V and J genes are TRBV12-3 or TRBV12-4 and TRBJ2-3; the match to TRBD1 covers 11 bases. The CDR3 has 17 residues. V trimming: 5 bases; J trimming: 3 bases; junction bases outside the gene matches: 10. This chain's CDR3 is CASSPRWTGGVTDTQYF. The CDR3 bases are TGTGCCAGCAGTCCAAGGTGGACAGGGGGCGTAACAGATACGCAGTATTTT.

This clonotype was counted ten times or more. The chain couples TRBV6-2 or TRBV6-3 to TRBJ2-5; D is undetermined. The CDR3 runs 13 residues. Germline V gene sequence: CDR1 MNHEY, CDR2 SVGEGT. V dropped 2 bases and J dropped 6 bases, with 10 bases sitting between them. CDR3 nucleotide sequence: TGTGCCAGCAGTTACGGTAGCCGTAAGACCCAGTACTTC. Encoded protein: CASSYGSRKTQYF.

With regard to this clonotype: Possible read error: a much larger clone is one base away. This chain links TRBV10-3 with TRBJ2-7, with D perhaps TRBD1 or TRBD2 (5 bases each). The CDR3 is 13 residues long. The germline CDR1 and CDR2 sequences are ENHRY and SYGVKD. The CDR3 loop reads CAISVGRDDEQCF. CDR3 nucleotide sequence: TGTGCCATCAGTGTTGGCAGGGACGACGAGCAGTGCTTC.

About this clonotype: One end of the junction fails to match germline, which may point to a read error. The J gene is TRBJ2-1, the V gene TRBV19; D possibly corresponds to TRBD2 (6 bases). The CDR3 totals 13 residues. The germline CDR1 and CDR2 sequences are LNHDA and SQIVND (reference sequence). This CDR3 reads CASSHGGQGEQLF. CDR3 coding DNA: TGTGCCAGTAGTCATGGAGGGCAGGGTGAGCAGCTCTTC.